The 9 T cell receptor beta chains below all came from one sample that was sequenced in a study of cytomegalovirus exposure and HLA in healthy donors. The PCR employed 60 Vbeta primers together with 13 Jbeta primers. The method was immunoSEQ multiplex PCR; TCRdb's version includes in-frame clones alone and lacks a portion of them. The table lists about 90,000 clones, approximately 78% of them singletons. The sample taken for sequencing was PBMCs. All receptors come from a woman in her thirties or forties in good health and CMV-seropositive.

This clone qualifies as medium-sized (0.01 to 0.1%). The V call is TRBV18, the J call TRBJ1-5; TRBD1 aligns across 9 bases. CDR3 length: 17 residues. V lost 3 bases to trimming and J lost 2 bases; unmatched junction nucleotides: 8. The V gene's germline CDR1 is KGHSH and CDR2 LQKENI. The CDR3, as DNA: TGTGCCAGCTCACCCACAGGGGGCGCGGGTGGCAATCAGCCCCAGCATTTT. It specifies CASSPTGGAGGNQPQHF.

J is TRBJ2-3 and V is TRBV27; maybe TRBD2 (5 bases). Germline V gene data show CDR1 as MNHEY and CDR2 as SMNVEV (reference sequence). V was shortened by 5 bases and J by 11 bases, with 14 bases between the two germline ends. CDR3 size: 12 residues. The CDR3 DNA follows: TGTGCCAGCAGTCTCCCGGGGAGTAAGCAGTATTTT. This gives the protein CASSLPGSKQYF.

The V gene is TRBV30, the J gene TRBJ1-2, with 8 bases lining up with TRBD1. V shed 3 bases and J 3 bases; nucleotides not matched to a gene: 15. Per germline, CDR1 GTSNPN and CDR2 SVGIG (reference sequence). The CDR3 runs to 17 residues. CDR3 protein: CAWRGRDRPLRDYGYTF. The CDR3 DNA reads as TGTGCCTGGAGGGGCCGGGACAGGCCTCTGCGGGACTATGGCTACACCTTC.

The chain links TRBV19 to TRBJ2-4, with D possibly TRBD1 on 6 matching bases. Per germline, CDR1 LNHDA and CDR2 SQIVND (reference sequence). Trimming pared 1 base from V and 0 bases from J, leaving 7 bases between. The CDR3 spans 15 residues. The CDR3 DNA reads TGTGCCAGTAGTATAGGCAGGGGAGCCAAAAACATTCAGTACTTC. Encoded protein: CASSIGRGAKNIQYF.

The V call is TRBV7-9, the J call TRBJ1-1; D perhaps matches TRBD1 (6 bases). This CDR3 comprises 17 residues. The ends were cut back, 1 base at V and 2 bases at J, with 17 bases in the middle. The germline gives CDR1 SEHNR, CDR2 FQNEAQ (reference sequence). The DNA for the CDR3 is TGTGCCAGCAGCTTAGGGGGCAGGGGCCTGGGTAACACTGAAGCTTTCTTT. It yields the protein CASSLGGRGLGNTEAFF. Together with reference TRBV7-9 and TRBJ1-1, the CDR3 gives the full variable domain: DTGVSQNPRHKITKRGQNVTFRCDPISEHNRLYWYRQTLGQGPEFLTYFQNEAQLEKSRLLSDRFSAERPKGSFSTLEIQRTEQGDSAMYLCASSLGGRGLGNTEAFFGQGTRLTVV.

The V gene is TRBV5-6, the J gene TRBJ1-1; 10 positions agree with TRBD1. J lost 6 bases, V lost 1 base, and 3 bases had no gene match. The germline V gene has CDR1 SGHDT and CDR2 YYEEEE. The CDR3 is 14 amino acids. The CDR3 reads CASSLPDRGAEAFF. Here the CDR3 DNA reads TGTGCCAGCAGCTTGCCGGACAGGGGGGCTGAAGCTTTCTTT.

The chain recombines TRBV28 with TRBJ1-4; 9 bases align to TRBD1. The V and J ends lost 5 bases and 8 bases, in that order; junction bases with no gene match: 9. CDR3 size: 15 residues. Per the germline V gene, CDR1 is MDHEN and CDR2 is SYDVKM. The CDR3, as DNA: TGTGCCAGCAGTATGACAGGGGGGGGAGCCGAAAAACTGTTTTTT. It is translated as CASSMTGGGAEKLFF.

The CDR3 DNA reads TGTGCCAGCTCACCGGGACAACGATCCGAAAAACTGTTTTTT. Protein sequence: CASSPGQRSEKLFF. The chain is built from TRBV18 and TRBJ1-4; a possible D gene is TRBD1 (6 bases). This CDR3 is 14 amino acids long. Germline V gene lookup returns CDR1 KGHSH and CDR2 LQKENI. Trimming left V 3 bases short and J 8 bases short, with 13 bases between.

The rearrangement links TRBV6-6 to TRBJ1-3, with D possibly being TRBD1 (6 bases). The germline V and J ends were trimmed by 5 bases and 6 bases, with 17 bases remaining between them. Germline V gene data show CDR1 as MNHNY and CDR2 as SVGAGI (reference sequence). CDR3 length equals 15 residues. The CDR3 here is CASSNLGRGKNTIYF. Here the CDR3 DNA reads TGTGCCAGCAGTAACCTGGGCAGGGGAAAAAACACCATATATTTT.